Sequencing of this TCR beta chain was carried out in a study of follicular helper T cells after annual influenza vaccination. Using immunoSEQ multiplex PCR, the repertoire was profiled, and TCRdb retains in-frame clones only, with some absent. Found here are roughly 15,000 clones, approximately 84% of them singletons; the top ten hold about 1.3%. The time point denotes: 2014-2015 season, 7 days after vaccination. Subjects lived in the community and lacked influenza vaccine within the prior 6 months. The material was CXCR5+ CD38- circulating T follicular helper cells from blood, obtained 7 days after influenza vaccination. The subset here: circulating Tfh, non-naive CD4+CXCR5+PD-1+ (ICOS+CD38+ or ICOS-CD38-). The sequence came from an adult who received the influenza vaccine.

The CDR3 protein is CASSHPGLPLLGEQFF. CDR3 DNA sequence: TGTGCCAGCTCACACCCGGGACTCCCTCTATTGGGGGAGCAGTTCTTC. The genes are TRBV18 and TRBJ2-1; D is perhaps TRBD2 (6 bases). Trimming took off 4 bases at V and 10 bases at J, with 23 bases between the two ends. The CDR3 extends over 16 amino acids. The germline CDR1 and CDR2 sequences are KGHSH and LQKENI.